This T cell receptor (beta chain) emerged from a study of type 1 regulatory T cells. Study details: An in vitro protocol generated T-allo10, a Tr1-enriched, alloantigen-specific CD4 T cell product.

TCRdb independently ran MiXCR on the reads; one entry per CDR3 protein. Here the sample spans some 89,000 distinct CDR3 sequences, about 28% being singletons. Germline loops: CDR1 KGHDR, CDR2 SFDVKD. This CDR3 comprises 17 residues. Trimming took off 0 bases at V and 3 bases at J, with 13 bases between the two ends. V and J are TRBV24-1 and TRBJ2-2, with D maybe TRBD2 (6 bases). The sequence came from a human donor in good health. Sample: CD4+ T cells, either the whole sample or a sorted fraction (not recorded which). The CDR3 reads CATSDLPDYRDTGELFF. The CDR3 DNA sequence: TGTGCCACCAGTGATTTGCCGGACTACAGAGACACCGGGGAGCTGTTTTTT.